The entry that follows covers one TCR beta chain sequence. The entry originates in a study of blood T cell repertoires in COVID-19. TCRdb keeps only in-frame clones here, not all; method: immunoSEQ multiplex PCR. The data show about 240,000 clones, approximately 90% seen once. Everyone who took part was roughly 18 to 89 years old, and they came from roughly 25 US areas. The length of the CDR3 is 17 residues. Per germline, CDR1 MGHRA and CDR2 YSYEKL. V was shortened by 4 bases and J by 3 bases, with 19 bases between the two germline ends. The chain links TRBV4-1 to TRBJ1-5; D is undetermined. This clonotype originated in a woman in her 30s with acute COVID-19. What was sequenced was PBMCs or T cells enriched from blood (not recorded which). The CDR3 is CASSRGSVYGNNQPQHF. Here the CDR3 DNA reads TGCGCCAGCAGCCGAGGCTCCGTGTATGGAAACAATCAGCCCCAGCATTTT.